This T cell receptor beta chain is drawn from a study of blood T cell repertoires in COVID-19 (dated by TCRdb to 2018 to 2021). For the wider study: The collaborator samples originated in the United States, Italy and Spain and spanned the acute and convalescent phases of COVID-19. The prospective study material was composed of cDNA or gDNA derived from T cells, B-cell-depleted T cells, or PBMCs. Deeply sampled blood TCRbeta repertoires from subjects exposed to, actively infected with, or recovered from COVID-19 were included in the dataset. A freely available public database, intended as a resource for researchers studying the immune response to SARS-CoV-2, is where the repertoires were released. Samples were obtained from the ongoing ImmuneRACE study (first 160 participants) and from 1,200 or so subjects provided by 6 global collaborators. Sample metadata almost always included a de-identified subject ID, COVID-19 status, age in years and sex. HLA class I and class II types, where available, came from metadata supplied by the sample provider rather than from assay-based typing.

As for this clone: Its antigen is currently not known. Base quality data are lacking; no much larger clone is found one base away.

Study-level results and caveats: The quantity of clinical and demographic metadata differed by source and by participant and was supplied without curation.

CDR1 and CDR2, per the germline V gene, are KGHSH and LQKENI. The trim is 6 bases for V and 6 bases for J, with a gap of 24 bases between the germline ends. The CDR3 contains 16 residues, cysteine and phenylalanine counted. The DNA shown is the 48-base CDR3, in frame from base 1. The immunoSEQ Assay, a bias-controlled multiplex PCR, was used to amplify TCRbeta CDR3 regions from genomic DNA. Per the authors' processing: Within the assay, amplification of reference gene primers was used to estimate how many nucleated cells each sample contained. To quantify the absolute abundance of each unique TCRbeta CDR3 rearrangement, sequence reads were collapsed and filtered. Productive Simpson clonality was computed per sample as the square root of Simpson's diversity index over productive rearrangements. TCRdb limited this immuneACCESS table to in-frame rearrangements with V and J called. A share of clones is missing; checked studies link under half to unresolved V genes, and the rest is unexplained. Clone size and V and J calls were adopted from that table, with D and trimming inferred from the DNA. In this sample the table shows about 340,000 clones, 92% of which occur a single time. The leading ten clones occupy around 18% of the sample.

Participants in the prospective study were aged roughly 18 to 90 years, lived in about two dozen United States geographic areas, and enrolled through a virtual design. To assign participants to cohorts, the prospective study relied on clinical history that participants themselves reported in a screening survey and a study questionnaire. For ImmuneRACE Cohort 3, a participant was defined as recovered based on two consecutive negative NP/OP PCR tests, clearance by a healthcare professional, or resolution of symptoms. Mobile phlebotomists in the prospective study collected whole blood, serum and a nasopharyngeal or oropharyngeal swab from every participant. Additional blood draws and questionnaires over an approximately 2-month period could optionally be provided by prospective study participants. Before DNA extraction, blood samples from the prospective study were shipped at room temperature or frozen.

The rearrangement joined TRBV18 to TRBJ2-7; tentative D gene TRBD1, with 6 bases matching. Sequencing input: PBMCs or T cells enriched from blood (not recorded which). This clonotype originated in a woman in her thirties who had recovered from COVID-19. The sequenced DNA is TGTGCCAGCTCCTCCGGGACAAGATGGGCGTCTAGCGAGCAGTACTTC. Its protein product is CASSSGTRWASSEQYF.